This paragraph covers one T cell receptor beta chain sequence. Its antigen is unknown. No quality values exist for individual bases; no much larger clone is one base distant. The approximately 39 donors, aged about 6 to 100 years, were systemically healthy Caucasian individuals from Russia. Approximately 10 milliliters of peripheral blood were collected from each donor into EDTA-treated Vacutainer tubes. Ficoll-Paque density-gradient centrifugation was used to isolate PBMCs, with at least 6 million per sample. Trizol reagent was used to extract total RNA from the PBMCs, yielding at least 5.5 micrograms per sample. Naive CD45RAhigh/CD27high T cell percentages were measured by flow cytometry on a PBMC aliquot from every donor. There are 14 amino acids in the CDR3, from cysteine to phenylalanine inclusive. Only the CDR3 DNA is retained, 42 bases long and in frame from the first base. The germline V gene (reference sequence) supplies CDR1 DFQATT and CDR2 SNEGSKA.

The data were taken from a study of blood T cells in healthy people across ages (dated by TCRdb to 2013 to 2016). Regarding the research as a whole: In model experiments, template switching captured about one uniquely barcoded TCR beta cDNA molecule for every two T cells. For two donors (one aged 18 to 30 and one aged 80 or older), the study analyzed two additional independent replicas of 1 million unique cDNA reads from the same blood draw. Donors were grouped into four age groups: young (average 16 years), middle-aged (39), aged (roughly 67) and long-lived (approximately 78). To track age-related changes in TCR beta repertoire diversity, the study relied on deep sequencing normalized with unique cDNA molecular identifiers. To avoid experimental bias, donors of different ages were distributed randomly across sequencing lanes. What the research found in general, with its limitations: Because donor CMV infection status was unknown, age-related changes in expanded clonotypes were potentially confounded. Estimates of total diversity from one million sequenced T cells were regarded as lower bounds and underestimates. Observed TCR beta diversity per million T cells fell roughly linearly with age, and a significant reduction was already apparent by age about 36. Compared with the aged group, the long-lived group had more naive CD4+ T cells, fewer expanded clones and increased TCR diversity, suggesting age selection. There was a strong correlation between observed TCR beta diversity and the percentage of naive T cells measured by flow cytometry. Conclusive comparison of naive and antigen-experienced compartments was prevented by the profiling of bulk unsorted PBMCs.

Library preparation used 5' RACE. The sequencing machine was an Illumina HiSeq 2500. A second PCR of about 7 to 12 cycles was performed with a sample-barcoded 5' primer and a J-beta primer mix. A unique molecular identifier was introduced onto each TCR beta cDNA molecule by a template-switch 5' adaptor carrying 12 random nucleotides. Each sample yielded at least 2.5 million CDR3-containing paired-end reads. All of the RNA was converted into first-strand cDNA using the Mint cDNA synthesis kit, with a TRBC-specific oligonucleotide serving as the primer. Following uracil-DNA glycosylase treatment, all cDNA underwent a first 18-cycle PCR with the universal primers M1SS and BC2_uni_R. The original methods were these. For normalization, 1 million high-quality reads were randomly selected from each sample, with every read carrying a distinct molecular identifier. Instead of being binned into consensus sequences, reads that shared molecular identifiers were thrown out. MiTCR, with a Q25 quality threshold and the strictest error-elimination algorithm, was used for CDR3 identification, clonotype clustering and error correction. A nonparametric unseen species model using Euler transformation provided a lower-bound estimate of total TCR beta diversity. TCRdb trimmed public reads at Q25 via fastp, called clones via MiXCR and kept in-frame beta chains. Rows with a matching CDR3 protein are joined into one entry that keeps the most common DNA and genes. TCRdb's processing, not the authors', yielded these V and J calls. The sample table lists some 550,000 distinct CDR3 sequences, around 48% of them with a count of one. The ten biggest clones cover 20% to 25% of the sample.

In this chain, TRBV20-1 is recombined with TRBJ2-4; the D gene is perhaps TRBD2, from 6 matching bases. Sequencing was performed on blood. The receptor comes from a man older than 75 in good health. At the DNA level, the sequence is TGCAGCCCAACGGACCGGGGGGCCAAAAACATTCAGTACTTC. It translates to CSPTDRGAKNIQYF.